Sequencing of this T cell receptor (beta chain) was carried out in a study of CD8+ T cells in alopecia areata. Study details: The protocol delivered tofacitinib for 6 to 18 months, then withdrew it for 6 months.

Trimming cost V 2 bases and J 5 bases; bases outside gene matches: 7. The V gene's germline CDR1 is SGHRS and CDR2 YFSETQ. The CDR3 is made up of 15 amino acids. Extraction of RNA preceded its reverse transcription into cDNA, which served as the sequencing template. The table came from immunoSEQ multiplex PCR; TCRdb's copy has only in-frame clones and leaves some out. This sample has some 110,000 clones, with around 58% found just once. As to this clone: The antigen remains unidentified.

Described treatment: oral pan-JAK inhibitor, 5-10 mg twice daily. Study observations and caveats: While tofacitinib was given, many expanded lesional clones persisted in scalp and blood.

The chain recombines TRBV5-1 with TRBJ1-2; 9 bases are shared with TRBD1. Sample: CD8+ T cells sorted from blood, taken at week 4, from a patient treated with tofacitinib. This sequence originates from a human donor with alopecia areata. CDR3 DNA: TGCGCCAGCAGCTTCACAGGGGGCGAGTTTTATGGCTACACCTTC. Translation: CASSFTGGEFYGYTF. Supplemented by reference TRBV5-1 and TRBJ1-2, the full variable domain reads KAGVTQTPRYLIKTRGQQVTLSCSPISGHRSVSWYQQTPGQGLQFLFEYFSETQRNKGNFPGRFSGRQFSNSRSEMNVSTLELGDSALYLCASSFTGGEFYGYTFGSGTRLTVV.